Listed below are T cell receptor beta chains from one sample, sequenced in a study of neurological immune-mediated disorders. TCRdb re-called the 5' RACE reads with MiXCR, one entry per CDR3 protein. The repertoire holds tens of thousands of distinct CDR3 sequences, with 13% to 15% as singletons. The sequencing sample was made of PBMCs. The receptors originated from a woman between 50 and 59 years old in good health. CDR3s leave out the opening cysteine and the closing phenylalanine or tryptophan. Rows may omit the clone size; those that give it use once, few, many or a size class.

CDR3,V,size,J
ASSSWTHKETQY,TRBV7-9,many,TRBJ2-5
ASSFGQGGYSPLH,TRBV12-3/TRBV12-4,many,TRBJ1-6
TIGSNQPQH,TRBV10-3,NA,TRBJ1-5
ASAGAGLYEQY,TRBV5-1,many,TRBJ2-7
ASSYSGAGGDPYEQY,TRBV6-5,many,TRBJ2-7
ASSQDWAGIGGYT,TRBV14,many,TRBJ1-2
ASSLAGDNDEQF,TRBV2,many,TRBJ2-1
ASSSGQPQETQY,TRBV7-9,many,TRBJ2-5
ASSPGRREEQY,TRBV28,many,TRBJ2-7
ASSLWQAGGNEQY,TRBV28,many,TRBJ2-7
ASSRDRGKGTEAF,TRBV12-3/TRBV12-4,many,TRBJ1-1
ASSPSRTGPIETQY,TRBV5-1,many,TRBJ2-5
ASNHIAGAAETQY,TRBV7-9,NA,TRBJ2-5
ASSTTLQGALGEQY,TRBV27,many,TRBJ2-7
ASQPGSGSEQY,TRBV28,few,TRBJ2-7